This TCR beta chain is from a study of cytomegalovirus exposure and HLA in healthy donors (dated by TCRdb to about 2017). About the full investigation: An earlier analysis of roughly 500 of the donors reported 250 to 350 Gb of sequence data and 117 million unique TCR beta sequences obtained from around 170 million T cells. An early release that covered more than 550 HLA-typed donors contained approximately 300 gigabases of sequencing data and 80 million or so unique TCR sequences. Among the 398 genotyped donors, approximately 76% belonged to the genetic ancestry cluster associated with self-reported Caucasian donors. The aim of the study was to test whether cataloging public T cell receptors could identify signatures of past pathogen exposure. The study profiled the T cell repertoires of hundreds of subjects by immunosequencing and related them to cytomegalovirus serostatus. Besides the first cohort of around 670 subjects, a separate validation cohort made up of over a hundred different subjects was used. High-throughput TCR immunosequencing, statistical association of individual TCRs with disease status, and machine learning were combined to predict cytomegalovirus infection status. A later analysis re-examined previously published TCR beta repertoires from about 670 donors and added high-resolution HLA genotyping to investigate patterns of TCR occurrence. The later analysis used no new phenotypic data to find candidate immune exposures, relying instead on TCR beta sequences and their occurrence across donors. An earlier analysis of 587 of the donors used high-throughput TCR beta sequencing to judge whether each TCR beta V gene segment behaved as functional or pseudogenic. Alongside the repertoire data, information on donor age, sex, ethnicity and CMV serostatus was compiled. Genome-wide SNP genotypes for about 65% of the roughly 700 donors were used in a later genetic analysis, which treated that subset as a discovery cohort. All discovery cohort repertoires had been generated using a single sequencing platform. HLA typing included class I and class II loci at four-digit resolution. Typing coverage differed by locus: A, B, C, DRB1 and DQB1 were typed in roughly 620-630 donors, DQA1 in approximately 520, DPA1 in approximately 610, and DPB1 in 450 to 480. Because of strong linkage in the cohort, a handful of DR-DQ haplotypes were treated as single units for association and clustering. Among about 370 genotyped donors of the cohort, an average of approximately 200,000 unique TCR beta nucleotide sequences was sequenced per donor, of which about 18% were non-productive.

The cohort comprised some 680 healthy bone marrow donors. At the time of sampling, all cohort members were nominally healthy, though unrecorded immune exposures were likely present. The donor tested CMV seropositive and was one of the 289 seropositive cohort members. A peripheral blood sample was collected from each donor, and TCR beta sequencing was performed on peripheral blood mononuclear cells. The Qiagen DNeasy Blood Extraction Kit was used to extract genomic DNA from the blood cell samples. Libraries were made using the immunoSEQ multiplex PCR assay. The multiplex PCR relied on a mix of 60 forward primers for TCR Vbeta segments and 13 reverse primers for TCR Jbeta segments. The CDR3 region of rearranged TCR beta genes was amplified from genomic DNA by a multiplex PCR assay. Amplified TCR beta libraries were sequenced as 87-base-pair reads on the Illumina HiSeq System. The study's own analysis went as follows. In a later analysis, some 80 million unique TCR beta chains were counted across the 500 to 700 repertoires, and approximately 9.9 million of these chains were shared by at least two donors. To remove PCR and sequencing errors, raw reads were error-corrected and collapsed into unique sequences using a nearest-neighbor algorithm that merged closely related sequences. Alignment of CDR3 sequences to IMGT reference sequences was used to assign V, D and J gene segments. For a sequence to be retained, a match of at least six nucleotides was required to both a V gene segment and a J gene segment. Rearrangements were called productive when the CDR3 lacked stop codons and stayed in frame with V and J; all others were non-productive. CDR3 was defined by IMGT convention, running from the second conserved V-encoded cysteine to the conserved J-encoded phenylalanine. Sequences without an unambiguous match to a single V gene segment were excluded from the earlier analysis of a few hundred of the donors. In an earlier analysis of some 590 of the donors, a V segment was called functional when productive rearrangements were above 56.7%, and segregating when the standard deviation between donors exceeded 5%. To diagnose cytomegalovirus status from the catalog of TCR beta chain sequences, a statistical classification framework was built. In a later analysis, TCR nucleotide sequences were compared against IMGT/GENE-DB human TR gene sequences so that V and J genes could be assigned. The TCRdist pipeline was used in a later analysis to assign CDR3 sequences and most-parsimonious VDJ recombination scenarios. In a later analysis, each TCR beta chain was defined by its CDR3 amino acid sequence together with its V-gene family, and reads lacking a unique V-gene family were excluded. To address suspected cross-contamination and a sequencing artifact, a later analysis removed 450 to 700 highly shared, low-generation-probability nucleotide sequences. In a later analysis, a clonal expansion index for each public chain was calculated from normalized within-repertoire ranks of inferred template counts. In a later analysis, generation probabilities were computed with a VDJ recombination model fitted to out-of-frame rearrangements, and the resulting probabilities were checked against IGoR. Hypergeometric tests were used in a later analysis to score TCR-TCR, TCR-HLA and TCR-CMV co-occurrence, with a repertoire-size bias correction applied to the TCR pairs. To estimate false discovery rates, a later analysis permuted the HLA or CMV assignments 20 times. In a later analysis, co-occurring TCRs were grouped using DBSCAN, and TCRdist sequence similarity was added for clustering within HLA-allele-positive subsets. Co-occurrence clustering excluded repertoires with fewer than 30,000 or more than 120,000 public chains, plus five with anomalous nucleotide sharing. What TCRdb holds here is the immuneACCESS table cut down to in-frame rearrangements. Part of the clones is not present; checked against another copy, under half of the missing clones reflect an unresolved V gene, and the others are unexplained. The V and J calls and clone size are taken from that table; D and trimming were inferred from the DNA. This sample's records show 70,000 to 75,000 clones. The ten largest clones represent about 3.8% of the sample.

The paper as a whole reports these results and caveats: In this cohort, only TCR beta chains were sequenced, and detectable features were limited by the absence of alpha or paired-chain data. A further reported finding was that TCR beta sequences accurately predicted the HLA-A and HLA-B alleles for most subjects in the first cohort. Linkage disequilibrium might explain the correlated functional status among segregating V segments, but an unknown experimental factor could not be excluded. A later genetic analysis reported fewer N-insertions in productive TCRs among donors in an Asian-associated ancestry cluster than the roughly 690-donor mean. Some IMGT-functional V segments, including TRBV6-2 and TRBV6-3, could not be told apart with the 87-base-pair reads, so those segments were excluded. The only immune exposure information available for the cohort was CMV serostatus. In a later genetic analysis, a missense DCLRE1C variant was associated with V-gene and J-gene trimming of TCR beta chains, and the association was replicated in an independent cohort. HLA typing was unavailable for some donors at each locus, so association tests used only the typed subset. The study gave a list of 150 to 200 TCR beta chains associated with cytomegalovirus. The authors suggested that the approach could potentially be generalized to other disease states and immunological phenotypes. In an earlier analysis of fewer than 700 of the donors, most TCR beta V segments appeared in productive rearrangements about 87% or about 30% of the time, broadly matching IMGT annotations. The classifier was reported to diagnose cytomegalovirus status with high specificity and sensitivity in both the original cohort and the validation cohort. Strong co-occurrence of HLA alleles, especially DR and DQ, made assigning TCR associations to individual alleles difficult. Several of the top co-occurrence clusters appeared to be linked to parvovirus B19, influenza, CMV and Epstein-Barr virus, according to a later analysis. In a later analysis, HLA-associated TCR beta chains showed more clonal expansion and lower generation probabilities than non-associated chains that were equally common. Specific HLA alleles were associated with around 18,000 TCR beta sequences at a false discovery rate of 0.05 in a later analysis. Across donors, most TCR sequences were observed very rarely, whereas some public TCRs were present in many individuals. In a later analysis, the rate of TCR association differed among HLA loci, with DRB1 alleles having the most associated TCRs and HLA-C alleles having the fewest. Roughly uniform sequencing depth across donors was assumed in presence/absence analyses, although this assumption may not hold. In vitro tests confirmed that three of the cytomegalovirus-associated TCR beta chains recognize cytomegalovirus antigens. In a later analysis, most CMV-associated TCR beta chains were found to appear HLA-restricted, with HLA associations seemingly driven largely by CMV exposure. Seventeen rarely observed V segments, including chromosome 9 orphons, were excluded from the earlier analysis of several hundred of the donors because counts were too low. A cluster of highly shared sequence variants was judged likely to represent a technical artifact of the sequencing pipeline.

Regarding this clone: No antigen is known for it.

The V end gives up 4 bases and the J end 6 bases, leaving 6 bases in the junction not matched to a gene. Per the germline V gene, MNHEY is the CDR1 and SVGAGI is the CDR2. The CDR3, from cysteine to phenylalanine, totals 15 residues. This entry keeps only the CDR3 DNA: 45 bases, framed from base 1. The V gene is TRBV6-5 and the J gene is TRBJ2-7, with 13 junctional bases fitting TRBD2. The TCR was taken from a female donor in good health and CMV-seropositive. The sequenced sample consisted of PBMCs. Here is the DNA: TGTGCCAGCAGTTTACTAGCGGGAGGGCCGATCGAGCAGTACTTC. This sequence encodes CASSLLAGGPIEQYF.